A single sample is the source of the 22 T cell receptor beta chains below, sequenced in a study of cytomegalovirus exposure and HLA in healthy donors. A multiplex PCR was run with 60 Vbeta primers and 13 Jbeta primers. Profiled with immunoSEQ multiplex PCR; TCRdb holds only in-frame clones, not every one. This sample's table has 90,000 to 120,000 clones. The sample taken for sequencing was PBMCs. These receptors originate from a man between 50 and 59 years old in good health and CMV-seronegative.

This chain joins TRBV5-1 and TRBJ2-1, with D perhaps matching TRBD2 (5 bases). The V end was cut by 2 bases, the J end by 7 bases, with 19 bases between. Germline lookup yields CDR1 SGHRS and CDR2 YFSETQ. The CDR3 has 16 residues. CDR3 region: CASSLPGISGWNEQFF. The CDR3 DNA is TGCGCCAGCAGCTTACCCGGGATTTCGGGATGGAATGAGCAGTTCTTC.

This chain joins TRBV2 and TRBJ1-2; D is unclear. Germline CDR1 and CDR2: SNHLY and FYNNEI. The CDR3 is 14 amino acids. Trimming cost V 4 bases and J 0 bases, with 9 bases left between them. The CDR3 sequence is CASSGTEANYGYTF. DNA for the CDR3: TGTGCCAGCAGTGGCACAGAAGCTAACTATGGCTACACCTTC.

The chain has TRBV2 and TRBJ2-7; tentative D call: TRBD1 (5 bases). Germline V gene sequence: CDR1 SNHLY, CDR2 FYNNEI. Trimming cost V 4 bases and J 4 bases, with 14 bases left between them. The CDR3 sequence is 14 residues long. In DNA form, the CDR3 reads TGTGCCAGCAGTGTGGCCCCAGGGAATTACGAGCAGTACTTC. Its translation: CASSVAPGNYEQYF.

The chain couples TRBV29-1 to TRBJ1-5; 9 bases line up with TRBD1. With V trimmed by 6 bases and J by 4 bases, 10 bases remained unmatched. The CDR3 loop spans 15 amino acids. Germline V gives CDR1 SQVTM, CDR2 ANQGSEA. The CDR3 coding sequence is TGCAGCGTCATGACAGGGGGTGTGGGGAATCAGCCCCAGCATTTT. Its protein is CSVMTGGVGNQPQHF.

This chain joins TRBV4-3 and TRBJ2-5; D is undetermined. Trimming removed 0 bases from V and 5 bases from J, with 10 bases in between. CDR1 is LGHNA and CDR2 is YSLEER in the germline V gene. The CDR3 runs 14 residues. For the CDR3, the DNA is TGCGCCAGCAGCCAAGATCGAGGAACGGAGACCCAGTACTTC. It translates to CASSQDRGTETQYF.

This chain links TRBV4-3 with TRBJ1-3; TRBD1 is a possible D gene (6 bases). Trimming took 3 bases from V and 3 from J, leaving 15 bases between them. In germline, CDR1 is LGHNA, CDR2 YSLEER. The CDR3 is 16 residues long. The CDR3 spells CASSHEGGQGGNTIYF. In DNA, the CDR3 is TGCGCCAGCAGCCACGAAGGGGGACAAGGTGGAAACACCATATATTTT.

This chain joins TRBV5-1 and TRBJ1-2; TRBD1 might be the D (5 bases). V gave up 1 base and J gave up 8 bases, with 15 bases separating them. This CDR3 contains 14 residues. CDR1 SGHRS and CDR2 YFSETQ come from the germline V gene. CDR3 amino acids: CASSLWEGTGGYTF. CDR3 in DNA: TGCGCCAGCAGCTTGTGGGAGGGAACAGGCGGCTACACCTTC.

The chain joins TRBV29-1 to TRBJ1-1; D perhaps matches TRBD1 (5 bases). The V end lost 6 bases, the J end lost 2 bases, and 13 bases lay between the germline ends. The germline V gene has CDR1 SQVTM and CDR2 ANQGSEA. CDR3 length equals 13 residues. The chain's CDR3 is CSVSSGINTEAFF. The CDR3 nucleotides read TGCAGCGTCTCTTCAGGGATTAACACTGAAGCTTTCTTT. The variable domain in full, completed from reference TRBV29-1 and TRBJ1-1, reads SAVISQKPSRDICQRGTSLTIQCQVDSQVTMMFWYRQQPGQSLTLIATANQGSEATYESGFVIDKFPISRPNLTFSTLTVSNMSPEDSSIYLCSVSSGINTEAFFGQGTRLTVV.

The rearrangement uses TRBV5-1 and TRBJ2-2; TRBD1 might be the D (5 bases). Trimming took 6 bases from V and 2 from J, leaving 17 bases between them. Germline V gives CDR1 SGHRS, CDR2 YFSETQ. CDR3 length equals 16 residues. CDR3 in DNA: TGCGCCAGCACTCAGGGTGGGTACGGAAACACCGGGGAGCTGTTTTTT. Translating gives CASTQGGYGNTGELFF.

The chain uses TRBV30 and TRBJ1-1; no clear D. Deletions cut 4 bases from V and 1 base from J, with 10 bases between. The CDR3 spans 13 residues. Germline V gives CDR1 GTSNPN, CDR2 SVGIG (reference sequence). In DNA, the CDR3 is TGTGCCTGGAACCCACAGTCGAACACTGAAGCTTTCTTT. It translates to CAWNPQSNTEAFF.

For the CDR3, the DNA is TGTGCCAGCAGCGTAGCGGGGGGGCGTTCGTATGAGCAGTTCTTC. It specifies CASSVAGGRSYEQFF. The V call is TRBV9, the J call TRBJ2-1, with 8 positions matching TRBD2. The CDR3 consists of 15 residues. CDR1 and CDR2 from the germline V gene are SGDLS and YYNGEE. V lost 0 bases to trimming and J lost 8 bases; unmatched junction nucleotides: 7.

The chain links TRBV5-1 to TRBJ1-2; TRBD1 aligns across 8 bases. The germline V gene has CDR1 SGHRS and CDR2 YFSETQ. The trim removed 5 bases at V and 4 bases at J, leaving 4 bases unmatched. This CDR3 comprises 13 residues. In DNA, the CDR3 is TGCGCCAGCAGTCCGGACAGGGCCTATGGCTACACCTTC. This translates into CASSPDRAYGYTF.

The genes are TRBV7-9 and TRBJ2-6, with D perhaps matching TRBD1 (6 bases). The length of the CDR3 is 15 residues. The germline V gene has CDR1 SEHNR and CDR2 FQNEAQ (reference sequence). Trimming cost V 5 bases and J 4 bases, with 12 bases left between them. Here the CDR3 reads CASSPRQAGANVLTF. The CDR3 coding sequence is TGTGCCAGCAGCCCTCGACAGGCAGGGGCCAACGTCCTGACTTTC.

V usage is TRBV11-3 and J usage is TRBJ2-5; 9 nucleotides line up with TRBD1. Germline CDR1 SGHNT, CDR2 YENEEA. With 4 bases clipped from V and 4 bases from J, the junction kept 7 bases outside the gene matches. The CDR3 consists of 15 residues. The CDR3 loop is CASSSGQGIGETQYF. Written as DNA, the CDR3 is TGTGCCAGCAGCTCGGGACAGGGTATAGGAGAGACCCAGTACTTC.

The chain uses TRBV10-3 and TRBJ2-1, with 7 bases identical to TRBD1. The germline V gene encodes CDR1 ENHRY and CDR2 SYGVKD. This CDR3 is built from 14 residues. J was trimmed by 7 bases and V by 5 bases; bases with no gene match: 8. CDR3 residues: CAISKGTEGNEQFF. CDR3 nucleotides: TGTGCCATCAGTAAAGGGACAGAGGGGAATGAGCAGTTCTTC.

The chain's CDR3 is CASSLGQGGTETQYF. In DNA form, the CDR3 reads TGTGCCAGCAGCTTAGGGCAGGGAGGTACGGAGACCCAGTACTTC. This chain joins TRBV11-3 and TRBJ2-5, with a tentative D call TRBD2 (6 bases). CDR1 SGHNT and CDR2 YENEEA come from the germline V gene. V dropped 1 base and J dropped 5 bases, with 14 bases sitting between them. The CDR3 totals 15 residues.

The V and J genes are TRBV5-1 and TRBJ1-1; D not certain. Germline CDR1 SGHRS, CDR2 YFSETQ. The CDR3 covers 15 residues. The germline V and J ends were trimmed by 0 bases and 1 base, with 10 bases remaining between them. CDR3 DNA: TGCGCCAGCAGCTTGGAGGGAGGTGGGAACACTGAAGCTTTCTTT. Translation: CASSLEGGGNTEAFF.

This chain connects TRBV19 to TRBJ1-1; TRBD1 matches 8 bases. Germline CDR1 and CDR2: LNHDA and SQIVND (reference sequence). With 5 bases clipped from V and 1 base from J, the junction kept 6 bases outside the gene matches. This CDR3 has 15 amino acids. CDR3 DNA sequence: TGTGCCAGTAGTCCCCCCGGACAGGGGAACACTGAAGCTTTCTTT. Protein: CASSPPGQGNTEAFF.

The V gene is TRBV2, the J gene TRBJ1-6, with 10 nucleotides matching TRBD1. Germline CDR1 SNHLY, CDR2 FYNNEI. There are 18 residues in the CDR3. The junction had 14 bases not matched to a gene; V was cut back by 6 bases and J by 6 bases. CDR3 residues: CASRGRPMGQGSNSPLHF. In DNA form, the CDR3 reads TGTGCCAGCAGGGGACGACCCATGGGACAGGGGTCTAATTCACCCCTCCACTTT.

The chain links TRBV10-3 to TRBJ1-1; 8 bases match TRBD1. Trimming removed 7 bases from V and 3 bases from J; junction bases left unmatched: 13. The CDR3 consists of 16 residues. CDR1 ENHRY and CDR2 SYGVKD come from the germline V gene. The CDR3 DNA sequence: TGTGCCATCAAAGAACCCGGGACAGGAGGGGACACTGAAGCTTTCTTT. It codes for CAIKEPGTGGDTEAFF.

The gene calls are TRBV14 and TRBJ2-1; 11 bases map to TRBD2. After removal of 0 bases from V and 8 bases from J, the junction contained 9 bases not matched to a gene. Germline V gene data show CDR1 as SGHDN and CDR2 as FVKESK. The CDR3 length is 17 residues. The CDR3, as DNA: TGTGCCAGCAGCCAAGATCAGGGACTAGCGGTCCCGGATGAGCAGTTCTTC. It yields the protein CASSQDQGLAVPDEQFF. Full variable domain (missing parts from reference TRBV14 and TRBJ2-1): EAGVTQFPSHSVIEKGQTVTLRCDPISGHDNLYWYRRVMGKEIKFLLHFVKESKQDESGMPNNRFLAERTGGTYSTLKVQPAELEDSGVYFCASSQDQGLAVPDEQFFGPGTRLTVL.

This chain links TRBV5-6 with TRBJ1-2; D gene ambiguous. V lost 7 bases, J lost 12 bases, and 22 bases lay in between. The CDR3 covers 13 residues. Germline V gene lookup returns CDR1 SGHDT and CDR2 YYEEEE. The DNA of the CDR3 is TGTGCCAGCGCCCTGTCCCGGTCTTTGGGCGACACCTTC. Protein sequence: CASALSRSLGDTF.